The source of this T cell receptor (beta chain) is a study of T cell responses to AZD1222 COVID-19 vaccine. TCRdb keeps only in-frame clones here, not all; method: immunoSEQ multiplex PCR. The sample has 65,000 to 80,000 clones, more than 75% seen once; the top ten hold 4.8%. The sample consisted of peripheral blood, taken 28 days after the second dose of the MenACWY control vaccine. The receptor was isolated from an adult who received the MenACWY meningococcal vaccine as a control.

CDR3 sequence reads: CASSQISGRQAGYTF. CDR3 nucleotide sequence: TGTGCCAGCAGCCAAATTTCGGGGCGGCAGGCCGGCTACACCTTC. V and J are TRBV7-9 and TRBJ1-2, with TRBD1 as a possible D gene (5 bases). Trimming pared 5 bases from V and 8 bases from J, leaving 21 bases between. This CDR3 region has 15 residues. In germline, CDR1 is SEHNR, CDR2 FQNEAQ (reference sequence).